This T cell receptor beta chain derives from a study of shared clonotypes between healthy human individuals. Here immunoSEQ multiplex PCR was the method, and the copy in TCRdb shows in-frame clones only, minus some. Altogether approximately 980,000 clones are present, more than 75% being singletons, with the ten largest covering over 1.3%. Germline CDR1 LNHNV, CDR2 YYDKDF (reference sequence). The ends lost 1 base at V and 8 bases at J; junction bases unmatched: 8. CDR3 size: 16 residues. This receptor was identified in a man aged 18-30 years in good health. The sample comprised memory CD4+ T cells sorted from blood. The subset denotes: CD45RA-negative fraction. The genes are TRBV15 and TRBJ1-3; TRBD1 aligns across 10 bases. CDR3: CATSRGGTGVLDTIYF. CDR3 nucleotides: TGTGCCACCAGCAGAGGCGGGACAGGGGTTTTAGACACCATATATTTT.